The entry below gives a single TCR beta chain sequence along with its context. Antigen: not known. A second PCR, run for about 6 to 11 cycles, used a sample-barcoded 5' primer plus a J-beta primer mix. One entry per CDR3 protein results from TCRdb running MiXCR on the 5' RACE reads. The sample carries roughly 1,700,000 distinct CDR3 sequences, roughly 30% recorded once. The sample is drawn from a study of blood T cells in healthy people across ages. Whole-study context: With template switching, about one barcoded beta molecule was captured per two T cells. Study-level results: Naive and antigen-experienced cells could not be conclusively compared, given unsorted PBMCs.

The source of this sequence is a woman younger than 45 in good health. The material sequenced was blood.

The DNA for the CDR3 is TGCAGTGCTAGTCCGGCAGATCGCCCAGATACGCAGTATTTT. It codes for CSASPADRPDTQYF. This chain connects TRBV20-1 to TRBJ2-3; no clear D. This CDR3 contains 14 residues. V dropped 3 bases and J dropped 4 bases, with 14 bases sitting between them. Germline V CDR1 and CDR2: DFQATT, SNEGSKA (reference sequence).